The T cell receptor beta chain under discussion was sequenced for a study of Graves' ophthalmopathy and Graves' hyperthyroidism. Hyperthyroidism was considered stable when no ophthalmopathy appeared within 18 months of follow-up. Amplifying from RNA transcripts, the study obtained TCR beta CDR3 regions. First-round RT-PCR with HTBI primers preceded a second-round multiplex PCR. MiXCR, run by TCRdb on the multiplex PCR reads, gives a single entry per CDR3 protein. The repertoire holds 600,000 to 650,000 distinct CDR3 sequences, 22% seen once, with approximately 7% in the top ten. Germline V gene sequence: CDR1 SGDLS, CDR2 YYNGEE. With V trimmed by 2 bases and J by 2 bases, 7 bases remained unmatched. The CDR3 covers 17 residues. Study-wide results and limits: Also, most clonotypes expanded in the thyroid above 0.001 frequency appeared in blood.

A note on this clonotype: The antigen remains undetermined.

This sequence originates from a woman aged 18-29 years with stable Graves' hyperthyroidism. Some clones in this sample may be carry-over from other donors' samples. The J gene is TRBJ1-3, the V gene TRBV9, with 10 bases that match TRBD1. What was sequenced was peripheral blood. CDR3 DNA sequence: TGTGCCAGCAGCGTCACCGGGACAGGGGCGGCTGGAAACACCATATATTTT. Translated: CASSVTGTGAAGNTIYF.